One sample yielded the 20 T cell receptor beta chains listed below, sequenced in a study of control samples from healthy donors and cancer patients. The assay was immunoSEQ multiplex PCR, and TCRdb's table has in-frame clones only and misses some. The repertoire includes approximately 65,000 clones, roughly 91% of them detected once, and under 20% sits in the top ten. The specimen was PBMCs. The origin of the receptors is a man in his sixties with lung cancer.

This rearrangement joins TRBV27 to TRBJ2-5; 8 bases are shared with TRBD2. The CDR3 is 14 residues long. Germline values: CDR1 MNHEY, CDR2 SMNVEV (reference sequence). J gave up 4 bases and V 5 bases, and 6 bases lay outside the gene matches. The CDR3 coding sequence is TGTGCCAGCAGTGTCGGGGGGGGGACAGAGACCCAGTACTTC. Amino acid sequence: CASSVGGGTETQYF.

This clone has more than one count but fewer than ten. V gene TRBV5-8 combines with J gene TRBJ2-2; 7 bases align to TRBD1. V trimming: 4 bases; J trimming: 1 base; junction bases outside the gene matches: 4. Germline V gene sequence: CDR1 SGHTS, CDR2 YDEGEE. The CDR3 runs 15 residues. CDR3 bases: TGTGCCAGCAGCCCGTGGACAGGGAACACCGGGGAGCTGTTTTTT. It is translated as CASSPWTGNTGELFF.

This CDR3 reads CASSPFLGNQPQHF. CDR3 nucleotides: TGTGCCAGCAGCCCATTCCTTGGGAATCAGCCCCAGCATTTT. The V and J genes are TRBV7-2 and TRBJ1-5; unclear D gene. This CDR3 comprises 14 residues. Germline CDR1 is SGHTA and CDR2 is FQGNSA. Trimming took off 5 bases at V and 4 bases at J, with 12 bases between the two ends.

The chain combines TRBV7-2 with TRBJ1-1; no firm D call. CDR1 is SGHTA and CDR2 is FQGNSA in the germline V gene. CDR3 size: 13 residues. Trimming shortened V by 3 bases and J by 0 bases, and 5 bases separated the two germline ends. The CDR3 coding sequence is TGTGCCAGCAGCTTGGGGATGAACACTGAAGCTTTCTTT. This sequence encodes CASSLGMNTEAFF.

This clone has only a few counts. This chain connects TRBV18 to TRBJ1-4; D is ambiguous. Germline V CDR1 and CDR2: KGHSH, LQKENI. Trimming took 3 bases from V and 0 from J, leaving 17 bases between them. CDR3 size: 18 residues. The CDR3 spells CASSPASGWAATNEKLFF. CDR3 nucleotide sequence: TGTGCCAGCTCACCTGCGTCCGGGTGGGCAGCAACTAATGAAAAACTGTTTTTT. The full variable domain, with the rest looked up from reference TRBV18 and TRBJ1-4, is NAGVMQNPRHLVRRRGQEARLRCSPMKGHSHVYWYRQLPEEGLKFMVYLQKENIIDESGMPKERFSAEFPKEGPSILRIQQVVRGDSAAYFCASSPASGWAATNEKLFFGSGTQLSVL.

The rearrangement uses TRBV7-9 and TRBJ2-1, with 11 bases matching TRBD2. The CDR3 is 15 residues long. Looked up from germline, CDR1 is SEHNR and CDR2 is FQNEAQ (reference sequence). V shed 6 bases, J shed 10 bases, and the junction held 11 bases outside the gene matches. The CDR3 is CASRLPGLAEKEQFF. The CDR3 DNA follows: TGTGCCAGCAGATTACCGGGACTAGCGGAAAAGGAGCAGTTCTTC.

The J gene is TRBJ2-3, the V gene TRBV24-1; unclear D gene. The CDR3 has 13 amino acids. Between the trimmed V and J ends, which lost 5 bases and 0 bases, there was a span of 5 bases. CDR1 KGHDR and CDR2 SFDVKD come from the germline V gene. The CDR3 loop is CATSVRSTDTQYF. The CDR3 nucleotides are TGTGCCACCAGTGTAAGGAGCACAGATACGCAGTATTTT.

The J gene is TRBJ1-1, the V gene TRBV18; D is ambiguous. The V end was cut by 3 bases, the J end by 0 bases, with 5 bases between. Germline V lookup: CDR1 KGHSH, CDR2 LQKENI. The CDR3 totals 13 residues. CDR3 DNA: TGTGCCAGCTCACCCGCAGTGAACACTGAAGCTTTCTTT. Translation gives CASSPAVNTEAFF.

CDR3 DNA sequence: TGTGCCAGCAGCTTGGGAGGAGCTAGCGGGGGCCTCAGCACCGGGGAGCTGTTTTTT. Translating gives CASSLGGASGGLSTGELFF. The chain couples TRBV5-4 to TRBJ2-2; 10 bases map to TRBD2. CDR1 is SGHNT and CDR2 is YYREEE in the germline V gene (reference sequence). CDR3 length equals 19 residues. Unmatched junction bases numbered 12, after V lost 0 bases and J lost 4 bases.

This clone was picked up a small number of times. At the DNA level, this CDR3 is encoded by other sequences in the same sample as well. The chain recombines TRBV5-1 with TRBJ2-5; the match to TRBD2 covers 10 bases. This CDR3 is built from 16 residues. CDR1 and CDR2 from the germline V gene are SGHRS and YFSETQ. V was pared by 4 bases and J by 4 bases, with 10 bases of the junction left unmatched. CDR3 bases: TGCGCCAGCAGCAATGGGGTAGCGGGGGGTGGAGAGACCCAGTACTTC. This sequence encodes CASSNGVAGGGETQYF.

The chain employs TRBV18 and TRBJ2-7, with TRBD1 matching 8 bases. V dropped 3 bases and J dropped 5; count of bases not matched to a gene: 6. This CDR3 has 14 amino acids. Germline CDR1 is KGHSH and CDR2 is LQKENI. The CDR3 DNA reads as TGTGCCAGCTCACCCGGGACAGGAAACGACGAGCAGTACGTC. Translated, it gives CASSPGTGNDEQYV.

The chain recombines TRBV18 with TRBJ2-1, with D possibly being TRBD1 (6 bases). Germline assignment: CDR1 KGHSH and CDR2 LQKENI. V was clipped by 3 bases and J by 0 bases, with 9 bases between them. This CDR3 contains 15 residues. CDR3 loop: CASSPRDISYNEQFF. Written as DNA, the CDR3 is TGTGCCAGCTCACCGAGGGACATCTCCTACAATGAGCAGTTCTTC. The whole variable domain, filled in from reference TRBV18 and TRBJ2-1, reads NAGVMQNPRHLVRRRGQEARLRCSPMKGHSHVYWYRQLPEEGLKFMVYLQKENIIDESGMPKERFSAEFPKEGPSILRIQQVVRGDSAAYFCASSPRDISYNEQFFGPGTRLTVL.

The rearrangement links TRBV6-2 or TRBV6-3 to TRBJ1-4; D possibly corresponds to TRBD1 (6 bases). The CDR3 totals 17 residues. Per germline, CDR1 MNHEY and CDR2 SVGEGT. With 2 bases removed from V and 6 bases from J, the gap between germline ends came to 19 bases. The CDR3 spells CASSYKWTPQGYEKLFF. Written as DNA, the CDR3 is TGTGCCAGCAGTTACAAATGGACGCCTCAGGGGTATGAAAAACTGTTTTTT.

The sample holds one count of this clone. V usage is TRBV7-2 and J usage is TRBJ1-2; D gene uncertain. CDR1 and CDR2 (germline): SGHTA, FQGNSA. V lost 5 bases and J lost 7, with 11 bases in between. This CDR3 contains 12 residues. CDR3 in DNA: TGTGCCAGCAGCCGCACCAGTCCTGGCTACACCTTC. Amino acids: CASSRTSPGYTF.

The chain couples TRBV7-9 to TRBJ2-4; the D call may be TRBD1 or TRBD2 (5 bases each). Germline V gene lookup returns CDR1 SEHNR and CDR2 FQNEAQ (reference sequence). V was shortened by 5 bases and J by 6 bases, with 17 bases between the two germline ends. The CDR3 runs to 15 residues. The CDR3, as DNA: TGTGCCAGCAGCGCCCGGGACCGACTGATAAACATTCAGTACTTC. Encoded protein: CASSARDRLINIQYF. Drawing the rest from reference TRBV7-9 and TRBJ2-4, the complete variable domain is DTGVSQNPRHKITKRGQNVTFRCDPISEHNRLYWYRQTLGQGPEFLTYFQNEAQLEKSRLLSDRFSAERPKGSFSTLEIQRTEQGDSAMYLCASSARDRLINIQYFGAGTRLSVL.

CDR3 amino acids: CASSLRVTNEKLFF. The CDR3 coding sequence is TGTGCCAGCAGCTTGAGAGTGACTAATGAAAAACTGTTTTTT. The chain is built from TRBV5-5 and TRBJ1-4, with D uncertain. V lost 1 base, J lost 2 bases, and 6 bases lay in between. The length of the CDR3 is 14 residues. Germline V lookup: CDR1 SGHKS, CDR2 YYEKEE (reference sequence).

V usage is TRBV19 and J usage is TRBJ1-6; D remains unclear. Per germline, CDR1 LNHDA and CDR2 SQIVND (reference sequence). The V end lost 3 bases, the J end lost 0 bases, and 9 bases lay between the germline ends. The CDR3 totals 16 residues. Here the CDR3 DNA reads TGTGCCAGTAGTATCGTTGGTAGCTCCTATAATTCACCCCTCCACTTT. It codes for CASSIVGSSYNSPLHF.

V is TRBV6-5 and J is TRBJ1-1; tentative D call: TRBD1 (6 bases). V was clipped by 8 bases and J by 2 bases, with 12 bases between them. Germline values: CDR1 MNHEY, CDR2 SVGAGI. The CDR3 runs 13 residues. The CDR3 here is CASGDRPNTEAFF. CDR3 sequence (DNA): TGTGCCAGCGGCGACAGGCCCAACACTGAAGCTTTCTTT.

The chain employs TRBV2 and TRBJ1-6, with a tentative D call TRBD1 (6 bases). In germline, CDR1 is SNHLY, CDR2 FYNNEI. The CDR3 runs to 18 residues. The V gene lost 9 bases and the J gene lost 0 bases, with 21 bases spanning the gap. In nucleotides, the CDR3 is TGTGCCAGGGGGTCCGGGACAACAAAAGTCTCCTATAATTCACCCCTCCACTTT. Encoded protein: CARGSGTTKVSYNSPLHF.

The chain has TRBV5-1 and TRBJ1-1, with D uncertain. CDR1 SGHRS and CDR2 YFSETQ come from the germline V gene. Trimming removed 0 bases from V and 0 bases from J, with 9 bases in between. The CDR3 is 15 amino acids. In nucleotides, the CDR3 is TGCGCCAGCAGCTTGGAAGGGATGATGAACACTGAAGCTTTCTTT. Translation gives CASSLEGMMNTEAFF.